This entry concerns a single T cell receptor beta chain. The J segment lost 5 bases and the V segment lost 5 bases, leaving 14 bases of the junction unmatched. CDR3 length: 16 residues. Germline values: CDR1 MNHEY, CDR2 SVGEGT. The repertoire was sequenced with immunoSEQ multiplex PCR; TCRdb's copy has only in-frame clones and lacks some. The table records about 26,000 clones, roughly 85% of them present only once. The sample originates from a study of control samples from healthy donors and cancer patients. V usage is TRBV6-2 or TRBV6-3 and J usage is TRBJ2-5; 7 nucleotides agree with TRBD2. Material: PBMCs. The receptor's source is a woman aged 60-75 years with head and neck cancer. The DNA of the CDR3 is TGTGCCAGCAGTCCCATACTAGCGATTCGATGGGAGACCCAGTACTTC. Amino acids: CASSPILAIRWETQYF.